A selection of T cell receptor beta chains follows, all from one sample in a study of blood T cell repertoires in COVID-19. Sequenced by immunoSEQ multiplex PCR; TCRdb stores in-frame clones only, minus some. The sample includes more than 300,000 clones, more than 75% of them seen just once. Sample: PBMCs or T cells enriched from blood (not recorded which). Receptor source: a woman between 18 and 30 years old who had recovered from COVID-19. CDR3s include the opening cysteine and the closing phenylalanine or tryptophan. A D gene is named only where the DNA matches it firmly. A clone size is listed for some rows: how often the clone was seen (once, few, many), or a class if it is expanded.

J gene	D gene	clone size	V gene	CDR3 protein	CDR3 DNA
TRBJ2-7	TRBD2	-	TRBV7-8	CASSLSGGRLNEQYF	TGTGCCAGCAGCTTAAGCGGGGGCCGCCTAAACGAGCAGTACTTC
TRBJ2-1	TRBD1	-	TRBV5-5	CASSLPPRGYNEQFF	TGTGCCAGCAGCCTCCCTCCCAGGGGGTACAATGAGCAGTTCTTC
TRBJ1-3	-	once	TRBV7-6	CASSLASNSGNTIYF	TGTGCCAGCAGCTTAGCCAGTAACTCTGGAAACACCATATATTTT
TRBJ2-5	-	-	TRBV7-6	CASSLEAGGSETQYF	TGTGCCAGCAGCTTAGAGGCGGGTGGGTCAGAGACCCAGTACTTC
TRBJ1-1	-	once	TRBV18	CASSPTPGRADTEAFF	TGTGCCAGCTCACCAACTCCGGGCAGGGCAGACACTGAAGCTTTCTTT
TRBJ2-1	-	-	TRBV7-8	CASSSTANEQFF	TGTGCCAGCAGCTCGACAGCGAATGAGCAGTTCTTC
TRBJ1-2	-	-	TRBV11-2	CASSLGTLSSYGYTF	TGTGCCAGCTCACTTGGGACATTATCTTCCTATGGCTACACCTTC
TRBJ1-2	-	once	TRBV7-8	CASSLAGPLSNYGYTF	TGTGCCAGCAGCTTAGCGGGGCCCTTATCAAACTATGGCTACACCTTC
TRBJ2-5	-	-	TRBV29-1	CSASSIAGAETQYF	TGCAGCGCCTCAAGTATTGCGGGGGCCGAGACCCAGTACTTC
TRBJ2-5	TRBD2	-	TRBV5-4	CASSLGLAGGQETQYF	TGTGCCAGCAGCTTGGGGCTAGCGGGAGGTCAAGAGACCCAGTACTTC
TRBJ1-1	TRBD1	-	TRBV4-2	CASSPGTGVAKNTEAFF	TGTGCCAGCAGCCCCGGGACAGGAGTTGCAAAAAACACTGAAGCTTTCTTT
TRBJ1-2	-	-	TRBV7-9	CASSPDKYGYTF	TGTGCCAGCAGCCCGGACAAATATGGCTACACCTTC
TRBJ2-7	TRBD2	-	TRBV29-1	CSVEGRGEHEQYF	TGCAGCGTTGAAGGACGGGGGGAGCACGAGCAGTACTTC
TRBJ1-1	-	-	TRBV28	CASSLFTGMGTEAFF	TGTGCCAGCAGTTTATTTACGGGGATGGGCACTGAAGCTTTCTTT
TRBJ1-1	-	-	TRBV7-8	CASSPSMTVEAFF	TGTGCCAGCAGCCCCTCAATGACAGTGGAAGCTTTCTTT
TRBJ1-2	TRBD1	-	TRBV6-5	CASRGTGGDSYGYTF	TGTGCCAGCAGGGGGACAGGGGGCGACAGCTATGGCTACACCTTC
TRBJ1-1	TRBD1	-	TRBV6-5	CASSYTGENTEAFF	TGTGCCAGCAGTTACACAGGGGAGAACACTGAAGCTTTCTTT
TRBJ2-2	TRBD1	-	TRBV7-9	CASSKQGTMGTGELFF	TGTGCCAGCAGCAAACAGGGGACAATGGGCACCGGGGAGCTGTTTTTT
TRBJ1-1	-	once	TRBV9	CASSAVTEAFF	TGTGCCAGCAGCGCCGTCACTGAAGCTTTCTTT
TRBJ1-1	-	once	TRBV19	CASSHRAPNTEAFF	TGTGCCAGTAGCCACAGGGCTCCGAACACTGAAGCTTTCTTT
TRBJ2-1	-	-	TRBV7-9	CASSFSSSVAGGNEQFF	TGTGCCAGCAGCTTTTCATCCAGCGTCGCAGGAGGCAATGAGCAGTTCTTC
TRBJ1-1	-	-	TRBV12-3/TRBV12-4	CASSWGRVTEAFF	TGTGCCAGCAGTTGGGGCAGGGTAACTGAAGCTTTCTTT